Listed below are T cell receptor beta chains from one sample, sequenced in a study of T cells after yellow fever vaccination. MiXCR, run by TCRdb on the 5' RACE reads, gives a single entry per CDR3 protein. This table has approximately 160,000 distinct CDR3 sequences, roughly 8.8% appearing once. Sequencing used CD8+ T cells sorted from PBMCs, obtained 45 days after the yellow fever booster vaccination. These receptors all stem from a man younger than 30 who received the YFV17D yellow fever vaccine. The CDR3 runs from the conserved cysteine through the conserved F or W.

>TRBV12-5
CASGDRTSRETQYF
>TRBV29-1
CSALPGGTEAFF
>TRBV29-1
CSVFSNTGELFF
>TRBV28
CASSFGTAYGYTF
>TRBV27
CASSSAQAPFDF
>TRBV29-1
CSGMGGRRGSYNEQFF
>TRBV4-1
CASSQVRSGASQPQHF
>TRBV6-2/TRBV6-3
CASSYWTDEQFF
>TRBV9
CASSVRQKNTEAFF
>TRBV27
CASSWQATLTDTQYF
>TRBV6-5
CASSYSIRAGVTDTQYF
>TRBV6-5
CASSASTEAFF
>TRBV9
CASSVRVADTQYF
>TRBV20-1
CSASPAAYTF
>TRBV5-8
CASSLGGMSYTF
>TRBV27
CASSLLGVSDGYTF
>TRBV6-2/TRBV6-3
CASSQEPLATQYF
>TRBV4-1
CASSQEVYAGEYEQYF
>TRBV7-9
CASSAWTGNSPLHF
>TRBV24-1
CATSDPGQGDNEQFF
>TRBV7-9
CASSLVIQSLRGYTF
>TRBV28
CASSFRYTEAFF
>TRBV4-2
CASSPWMAAYGYTF
>TRBV27
CASSLSVQNYGYTF